This entry is about one TCR beta chain. These data are taken from a study of T cell changes during pregnancy in multiple sclerosis. Sequencing used immunoSEQ multiplex PCR; TCRdb keeps in-frame clones, though not all of them. Among approximately 130,000 clones listed, around 95% were seen once. The CDR3 sequence is 16 residues long. V was clipped by 5 bases and J by 7 bases; unmatched bases: 14. The germline V gene has CDR1 SNHLY and CDR2 FYNNEI. The sequence was collected from a female donor with multiple sclerosis, enrolled in a pregnancy study. The source was peripheral blood, collected after pregnancy. The rearrangement joins TRBV2 to TRBJ2-1; 7 bases are a match to TRBD2. CDR3 sequence: CASSSRLATKGNEQFF. The CDR3 DNA sequence: TGTGCCAGCAGTTCCCGACTAGCTACAAAGGGGAATGAGCAGTTCTTC. The entire variable domain, with the rest obtained from reference TRBV2 and TRBJ2-1, is as follows: EPEVTQTPSHQVTQMGQEVILRCVPISNHLYFYWYRQILGQKVEFLVSFYNNEISEKSEIFDDQFSVERPDGSNFTLKIRSTKLEDSAMYFCASSSRLATKGNEQFFGPGTRLTVL.